The sequence of this T cell receptor beta chain was determined in a study of cytomegalovirus exposure and HLA in healthy donors. Germline values: CDR1 LNHDA, CDR2 SQIVND (reference sequence). CDR3 length: 15 residues. J gave up 2 bases and V 5 bases, and 6 bases lay outside the gene matches. This clone was observed a single time. 60 Vbeta and 13 Jbeta primers were used in PCR. TCRdb's table, derived via immunoSEQ multiplex PCR, lists solely in-frame clones and lacks some. Altogether some 120,000 clones are present, around 70% being singletons, with the ten largest covering 2.1%. Sequenced: PBMCs. This TCR derives from a woman between 35 and 50 years old in good health and CMV-seropositive. The rearrangement joins TRBV19 to TRBJ1-2, with 9 positions matching TRBD1. The DNA of the CDR3 is TGTGCCAGTAGTCCTGCCGGGACAGGGAACTATGGCTACACCTTC. Its protein is CASSPAGTGNYGYTF. Looking up the rest from reference TRBV19 and TRBJ1-2 gives the full variable domain: DGGITQSPKYLFRKEGQNVTLSCEQNLNHDAMYWYRQDPGQGLRLIYYSQIVNDFQKGDIAEGYSVSREKKESFPLTVTSAQKNPTAFYLCASSPAGTGNYGYTFGSGTRLTVV.